What follows describes a single TCR beta chain. Its specificity is not known. This sample was taken from a study of T cell repertoires in ileal Crohn's disease. The overall study: All patients had surgery for stricturing (about 60%) or penetrating (around 40%) disease. The M6 sample came from neoterminal ileum during colonoscopy after surgery.

The CDR3 covers 14 residues. Trimming left V 0 bases short and J 7 bases short, with 8 bases between. Germline V gene lookup returns CDR1 SGHNT and CDR2 YYREEE (reference sequence). Some clones are missing from TCRdb's copy, which holds only in-frame ones; the method was immunoSEQ multiplex PCR. The sample holds about 5,400 clones, around 69% seen once. Findings of the study overall: The median delay to postoperative endoscopy was 6.9 months.

Time point specified: neoterminal ileum biopsy at postoperative endoscopy, about 6 months after surgery. This receptor was identified in an adult with Crohn's disease. Sequencing was carried out using ileal tissue. This chain connects TRBV5-4 to TRBJ1-6; D is uncertain. CDR3 sequence (DNA): TGTGCCAGCAGCTTGGTGGAGAACAATTCACCCCTCCACTTT. It yields the protein CASSLVENNSPLHF.